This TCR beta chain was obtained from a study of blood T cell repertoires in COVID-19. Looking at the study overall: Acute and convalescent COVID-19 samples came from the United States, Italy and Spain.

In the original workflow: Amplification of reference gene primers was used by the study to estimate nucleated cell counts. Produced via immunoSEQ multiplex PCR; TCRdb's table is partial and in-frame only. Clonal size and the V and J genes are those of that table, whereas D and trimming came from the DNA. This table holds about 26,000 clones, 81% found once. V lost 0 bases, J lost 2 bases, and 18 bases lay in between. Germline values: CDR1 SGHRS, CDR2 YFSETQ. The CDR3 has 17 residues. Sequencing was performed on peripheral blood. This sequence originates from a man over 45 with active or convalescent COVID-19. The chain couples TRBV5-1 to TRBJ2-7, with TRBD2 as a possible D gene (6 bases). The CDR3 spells CASSLESFAGLTYEQYF. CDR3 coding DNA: TGCGCCAGCAGCTTGGAGAGTTTTGCGGGACTGACCTACGAGCAGTACTTC.